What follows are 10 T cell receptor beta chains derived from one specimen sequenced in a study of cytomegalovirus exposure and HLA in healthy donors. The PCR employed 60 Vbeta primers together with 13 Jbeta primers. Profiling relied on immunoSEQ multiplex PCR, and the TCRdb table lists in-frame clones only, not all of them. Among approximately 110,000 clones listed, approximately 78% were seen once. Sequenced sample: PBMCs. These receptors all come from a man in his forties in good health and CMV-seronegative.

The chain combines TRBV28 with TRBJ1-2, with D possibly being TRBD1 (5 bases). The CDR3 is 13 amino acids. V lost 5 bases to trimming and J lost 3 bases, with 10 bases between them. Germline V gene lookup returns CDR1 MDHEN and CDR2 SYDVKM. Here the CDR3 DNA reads TGTGCCAGCAGTCCTACAGGTGACTATGGCTACACCTTC. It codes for CASSPTGDYGYTF.

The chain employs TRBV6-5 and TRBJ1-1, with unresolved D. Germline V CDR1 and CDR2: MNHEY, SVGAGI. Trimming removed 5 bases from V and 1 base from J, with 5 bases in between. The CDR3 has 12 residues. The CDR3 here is CASSTGNTEAFF. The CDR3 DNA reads TGTGCCAGCAGTACGGGGAACACTGAAGCTTTCTTT.

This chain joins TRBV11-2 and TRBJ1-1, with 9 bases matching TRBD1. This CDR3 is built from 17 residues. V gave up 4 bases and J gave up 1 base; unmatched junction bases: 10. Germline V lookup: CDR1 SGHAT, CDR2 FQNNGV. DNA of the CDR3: TGTGCCAGCAGCTATACAGGGGGCGCGTCAAAGAACACTGAAGCTTTCTTT. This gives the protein CASSYTGGASKNTEAFF.

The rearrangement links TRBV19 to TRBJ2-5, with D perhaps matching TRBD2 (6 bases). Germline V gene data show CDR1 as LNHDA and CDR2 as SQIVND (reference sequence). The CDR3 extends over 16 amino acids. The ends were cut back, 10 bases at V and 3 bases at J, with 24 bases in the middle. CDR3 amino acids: CATTGRLGLEEETQYF. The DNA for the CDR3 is TGTGCCACCACGGGGAGGCTAGGGCTAGAGGAAGAGACCCAGTACTTC. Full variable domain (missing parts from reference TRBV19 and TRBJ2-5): DGGITQSPKYLFRKEGQNVTLSCEQNLNHDAMYWYRQDPGQGLRLIYYSQIVNDFQKGDIAEGYSVSREKKESFPLTVTSAQKNPTAFYLCATTGRLGLEEETQYFGPGTRLLVL.

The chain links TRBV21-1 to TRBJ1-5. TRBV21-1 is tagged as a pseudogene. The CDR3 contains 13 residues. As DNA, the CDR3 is TGTGCCCTAGGGGGGGTTCGCAATCAGCCCCAGCATTTT. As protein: CALGGVRNQPQHF.

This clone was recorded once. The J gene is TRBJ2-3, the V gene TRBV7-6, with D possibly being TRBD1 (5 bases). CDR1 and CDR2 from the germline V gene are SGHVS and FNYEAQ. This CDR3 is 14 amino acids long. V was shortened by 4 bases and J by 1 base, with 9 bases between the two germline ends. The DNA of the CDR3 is TGTGCCAGCAGCTCCGGCAGGGGCACAGATACGCAGTATTTT. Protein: CASSSGRGTDTQYF.

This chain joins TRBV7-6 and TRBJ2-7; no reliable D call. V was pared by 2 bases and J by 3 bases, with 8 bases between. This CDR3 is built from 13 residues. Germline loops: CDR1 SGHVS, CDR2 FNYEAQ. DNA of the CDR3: TGTGCCAGCAGCTTATTCCACGGCTACGAGCAGTACTTC. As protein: CASSLFHGYEQYF.

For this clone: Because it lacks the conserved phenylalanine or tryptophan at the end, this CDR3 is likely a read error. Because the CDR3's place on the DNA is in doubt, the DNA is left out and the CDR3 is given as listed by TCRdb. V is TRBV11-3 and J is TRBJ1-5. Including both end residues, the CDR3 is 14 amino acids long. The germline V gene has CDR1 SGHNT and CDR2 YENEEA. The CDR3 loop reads CASSLEDGRDGGII.

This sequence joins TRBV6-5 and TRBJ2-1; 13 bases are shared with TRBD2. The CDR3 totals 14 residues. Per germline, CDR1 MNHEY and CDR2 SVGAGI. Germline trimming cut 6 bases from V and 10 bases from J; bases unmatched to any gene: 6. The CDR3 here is CASRGTSGVGEQFF. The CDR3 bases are TGTGCCAGCAGGGGGACTAGCGGGGTTGGGGAGCAGTTCTTC.

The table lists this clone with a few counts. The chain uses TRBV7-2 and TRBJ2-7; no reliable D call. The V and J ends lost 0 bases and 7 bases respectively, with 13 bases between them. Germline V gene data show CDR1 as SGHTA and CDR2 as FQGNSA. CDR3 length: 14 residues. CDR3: CASSLAGAGLEQYF. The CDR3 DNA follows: TGTGCCAGCAGCTTAGCTGGTGCAGGCTTGGAGCAGTACTTC.